These 28 T cell receptor beta chains were sequenced from one sample in a study of cytomegalovirus exposure and HLA in healthy donors. The study ran its PCR with 60 Vbeta and 13 Jbeta primers. Data came from immunoSEQ multiplex PCR; TCRdb stores just in-frame clones and leaves some out. The repertoire consists of about 89,000 clones, with 85% occurring once and the leading ten covering 6.5% to 9%. Sequenced: PBMCs. These receptors were taken from a man aged 35 to 55 in good health and CMV-seropositive.

The rearrangement uses TRBV11-2 and TRBJ2-1; 8 bases align to TRBD2. V lost 3 bases, J lost 0 bases, and 7 bases stayed unmatched. The V gene's germline CDR1 is SGHAT and CDR2 FQNNGV. The CDR3 runs to 17 residues. The CDR3, as DNA: TGTGCCAGCAGCTTCGTAATCCTAGCGGGCTCCTACAATGAGCAGTTCTTC. As protein: CASSFVILAGSYNEQFF.

The chain joins TRBV28 to TRBJ1-1; 7 bases line up with TRBD1. The germline V gene encodes CDR1 MDHEN and CDR2 SYDVKM. This CDR3 region has 16 residues. Germline trimming cut 1 base from V and 4 bases from J; bases unmatched to any gene: 9. The CDR3 bases are TGTGCCAGCAGTTTATTTGGTAGGGGGCGAGGCACTGAAGCTTTCTTT. Translating it yields CASSLFGRGRGTEAFF.

The chain recombines TRBV14 with TRBJ1-2; D unclear. The CDR3 loop spans 13 amino acids. Per germline, CDR1 SGHDN and CDR2 FVKESK. Between the trimmed V and J ends, which lost 3 bases and 0 bases, there was a span of 5 bases. The DNA for the CDR3 is TGTGCCAGCAGCCATGGGCCTAACTATGGCTACACCTTC. Translating it yields CASSHGPNYGYTF.

This clone was detected once. This chain uses TRBV7-9 with TRBJ1-1; 8 bases map to TRBD1. The J segment lost 5 bases and the V segment lost 1 base, leaving 12 bases of the junction unmatched. The V gene's germline CDR1 is SEHNR and CDR2 FQNEAQ (reference sequence). This CDR3 contains 17 residues. The CDR3 region has the DNA TGTGCCAGCAGCTTAGTGGGGCAGGGGGCTAGAGGTACTGAAGCTTTCTTT. Translating it yields CASSLVGQGARGTEAFF.

The chain employs TRBV6-4 and TRBJ1-5; the match to TRBD1 covers 8 bases. The germline gives CDR1 MRHNA, CDR2 SNTAGT. There are 13 residues in the CDR3. Germline trimming cut 7 bases from V and 7 bases from J; bases unmatched to any gene: 6. The CDR3 nucleotides are TGTGCCAGCACCGGACAGGGAAGCCAGCCCCAGCATTTT. Translated: CASTGQGSQPQHF.

The sample holds one count of this clone. CDR3 protein: CASSPQGSGANVLTF. Here the CDR3 DNA reads TGTGCCAGCAGCCCCCAGGGTTCTGGGGCCAACGTCCTGACTTTC. The chain links TRBV13 to TRBJ2-6; D possibly corresponds to TRBD1 (5 bases). The CDR3 is made up of 15 amino acids. Trimming shortened V by 5 bases and J by 1 base, and 9 bases separated the two germline ends. The germline V gene encodes CDR1 PRHDT and CDR2 FYEKMQ (reference sequence).

The chain carries TRBV18 and TRBJ1-6; D is ambiguous. There are 14 residues in the CDR3. Trimming took off 4 bases at V and 8 bases at J, with 12 bases between the two ends. The germline CDR1 and CDR2 sequences are KGHSH and LQKENI. CDR3 amino acids: CASSRDTADSPLHF. The CDR3 region has the DNA TGTGCCAGCTCACGAGACACAGCGGATTCACCCCTCCACTTT. Drawing the rest from reference TRBV18 and TRBJ1-6, the complete variable domain is NAGVMQNPRHLVRRRGQEARLRCSPMKGHSHVYWYRQLPEEGLKFMVYLQKENIIDESGMPKERFSAEFPKEGPSILRIQQVVRGDSAAYFCASSRDTADSPLHFGNGTRLTVT.

The V call is TRBV9, the J call TRBJ1-3; TRBD1 is a possible D gene (6 bases). V was trimmed by 3 bases and J by 7 bases, leaving 14 bases between them. The CDR3 extends over 14 amino acids. Germline V gene sequence: CDR1 SGDLS, CDR2 YYNGEE. The CDR3: CASSARTVPNTIYF. For the CDR3, the DNA is TGTGCCAGCAGCGCCAGGACAGTTCCGAACACCATATATTTT.

This rearrangement joins TRBV2 to TRBJ1-5; D gene ambiguous. This CDR3 spans 14 amino acids. V was trimmed by 3 bases and J by 9 bases, leaving 15 bases between them. CDR1 is SNHLY, CDR2 FYNNEI, per germline. CDR3 sequence: CASSDTVPAGPQHF. The CDR3 DNA is TGTGCCAGCAGTGATACGGTACCTGCGGGGCCCCAGCATTTT.

The J gene is TRBJ2-1, the V gene TRBV5-1, with D possibly being TRBD2 (5 bases). The CDR3 extends over 12 amino acids. Trimming removed 2 bases at V and 9 bases at J, with 9 bases between. Germline CDR1 SGHRS, CDR2 YFSETQ. The CDR3 loop is CASSFREREQFF. DNA of the CDR3: TGCGCCAGCAGCTTTCGGGAACGTGAGCAGTTCTTC.

The chain couples TRBV27 to TRBJ1-1; D perhaps matches TRBD1 (6 bases). The germline V gene has CDR1 MNHEY and CDR2 SMNVEV (reference sequence). Trimming took off 4 bases at V and 4 bases at J, with 13 bases between the two ends. The CDR3 covers 14 residues. The CDR3 DNA is TGTGCCAGCAGTTCCGGGGGGCTGGCCACTGAAGCTTTCTTT. Protein: CASSSGGLATEAFF.

The chain employs TRBV5-6 and TRBJ2-7, with D hard to call. The CDR3 consists of 12 residues. Germline loops: CDR1 SGHDT, CDR2 YYEEEE. V was shortened by 0 bases and J by 2 bases, with 3 bases between the two germline ends. The CDR3, as DNA: TGTGCCAGCAGCTTGGATACCTACGAGCAGTACTTC. This codes for CASSLDTYEQYF.

This clone was seen only a few times. The V gene is TRBV4-1, the J gene TRBJ2-1; D might be TRBD2 (5 bases). This CDR3 is 13 amino acids long. CDR1 and CDR2 from the germline V gene are MGHRA and YSYEKL. V lost 1 base and J lost 8, with 9 bases in between. DNA for the CDR3: TGCGCCAGCAGCCAAGGATCGGGATATGAGCAGTTCTTC. Protein: CASSQGSGYEQFF.

To note about this clone: Germline and junction disagree at one end, which may indicate a read error. V gene TRBV6-1 combines with J gene TRBJ2-7; perhaps TRBD1 as D (5 bases). Germline V gene data show CDR1 as MNHNS and CDR2 as SASEGT. The CDR3 runs to 13 residues. The CDR3 sequence is CASREVGPREQYF. CDR3 bases: TGTGCCAGCAGAGAAGTGGGGCCAAGGGAGCAGTACTTC.

This chain links TRBV7-9 with TRBJ2-7; the match to TRBD1 covers 9 bases. The CDR3 runs 14 residues. Germline V gives CDR1 SEHNR, CDR2 FQNEAQ (reference sequence). J lost 2 bases, V lost 4 bases, and 3 bases had no gene match. CDR3 DNA: TGTGCCAGCAGCTCGACAGGGGGAACCTACGAGCAGTACTTC. This encodes CASSSTGGTYEQYF.

This clone was counted a single time. The V gene is TRBV7-9, the J gene TRBJ2-7; TRBD1 agrees at 10 bases. Germline V CDR1 and CDR2: SEHNR, FQNEAQ (reference sequence). V was pared by 5 bases and J by 5 bases, with 9 bases of the junction left unmatched. This CDR3 has 15 amino acids. The CDR3 DNA reads TGTGCCAGCAGCGAGTTAGGGACAGGGGATCACGAGCAGTACTTC. Its translation: CASSELGTGDHEQYF.

The V and J genes are TRBV29-1 and TRBJ2-1; 9 positions match TRBD2. Germline trimming cut 3 bases from V and 8 bases from J; bases unmatched to any gene: 11. Germline V CDR1 and CDR2: SQVTM, ANQGSEA. The CDR3 has 15 residues. CDR3 DNA sequence: TGCAGCGTTGATCCTCCTAGCGGGGCGGGATATGAGCAGTTCTTC. As protein: CSVDPPSGAGYEQFF.

This clone has only one observation. V usage is TRBV27 and J usage is TRBJ1-2, with D unclear. V shed 4 bases and J shed 2 bases, with 17 bases lying between them. CDR1 is MNHEY and CDR2 is SMNVEV in the germline V gene (reference sequence). This CDR3 comprises 16 residues. The CDR3 here is CASSSGLSVLNYGYTF. CDR3 nucleotide sequence: TGTGCCAGCAGTTCCGGACTTTCAGTCTTGAACTATGGCTACACCTTC.

The J gene is TRBJ2-7, the V gene TRBV28, with TRBD2 matching 14 bases. V shed 4 bases, J shed 5 bases, and the junction held 7 bases outside the gene matches. The CDR3 runs to 16 residues. Germline V gene data show CDR1 as MDHEN and CDR2 as SYDVKM. For the CDR3, the DNA is TGTGCCAGCAGTTCCGGGACTAGCGGGAGCCTGGACGAGCAGTACTTC. Translation: CASSSGTSGSLDEQYF.

J is TRBJ1-4 and V is TRBV5-1; D is undetermined. CDR3 length: 15 residues. Germline V gene data show CDR1 as SGHRS and CDR2 as YFSETQ. V lost 3 bases to trimming and J lost 4 bases, with 13 bases between them. The CDR3 bases are TGCGCCAGCAGCTCCGGTGAGCTGATTAATGAAAAACTGTTTTTT. Translated: CASSSGELINEKLFF. The variable domain in full, with the rest retrieved from reference TRBV5-1 and TRBJ1-4, is KAGVTQTPRYLIKTRGQQVTLSCSPISGHRSVSWYQQTPGQGLQFLFEYFSETQRNKGNFPGRFSGRQFSNSRSEMNVSTLELGDSALYLCASSSGELINEKLFFGSGTQLSVL.

This clone was found once. The V and J genes are TRBV9 and TRBJ1-6, with D possibly TRBD1 on 6 matching bases. The CDR3 totals 15 residues. Germline V lookup: CDR1 SGDLS, CDR2 YYNGEE. With 0 bases removed from V and 8 bases from J, the gap between germline ends came to 12 bases. The CDR3 loop reads CASSVAGGGDSPLHF. For the CDR3, the DNA is TGTGCCAGCAGCGTAGCGGGGGGCGGCGATTCACCCCTCCACTTT.

The rearrangement joins TRBV6-1 to TRBJ2-5; 8 bases line up with TRBD1. Per the germline V gene, CDR1 is MNHNS and CDR2 is SASEGT. The CDR3 extends over 13 amino acids. Trimming took 6 bases from V and 5 from J; bases not matched to a gene: 5. The DNA of the CDR3 is TGTGCCAGCAGCAAGCAGGGGGCGGAGACCCAGTACTTC. It is translated as CASSKQGAETQYF.

CDR3 in amino acids: CASSLSGTLYEQYF. The CDR3 coding sequence is TGTGCCAGTAGTCTTAGCGGGACCCTCTACGAGCAGTACTTC. This chain links TRBV19 with TRBJ2-7; 8 nucleotides match TRBD2. The germline V gene has CDR1 LNHDA and CDR2 SQIVND (reference sequence). The J segment lost 3 bases and the V segment lost 5 bases, leaving 6 bases of the junction unmatched. The CDR3 consists of 14 residues. The full variable domain, rest sourced from reference TRBV19 and TRBJ2-7, is DGGITQSPKYLFRKEGQNVTLSCEQNLNHDAMYWYRQDPGQGLRLIYYSQIVNDFQKGDIAEGYSVSREKKESFPLTVTSAQKNPTAFYLCASSLSGTLYEQYFGPGTRLTVT.

The chain is built from TRBV19 and TRBJ1-2, with D possibly matching TRBD1 (5 bases). V lost 5 bases and J 5 bases, leaving 9 bases between the germline ends. The CDR3 extends over 12 amino acids. Germline CDR1 is LNHDA and CDR2 is SQIVND (reference sequence). CDR3 DNA: TGTGCCAGTAGTGGTGCAGGGTATGGCTACACCTTC. This gives the protein CASSGAGYGYTF. The whole variable domain, filled in from reference TRBV19 and TRBJ1-2, reads DGGITQSPKYLFRKEGQNVTLSCEQNLNHDAMYWYRQDPGQGLRLIYYSQIVNDFQKGDIAEGYSVSREKKESFPLTVTSAQKNPTAFYLCASSGAGYGYTFGSGTRLTVV.

The V and J genes are TRBV5-4 and TRBJ2-6, with TRBD1 identical over 10 bases. Germline V gives CDR1 SGHNT, CDR2 YYREEE (reference sequence). The CDR3 covers 19 residues. V dropped 3 bases and J dropped 3; count of bases not matched to a gene: 12. CDR3 protein: CASSSMTGGFSFGANVLTF. CDR3 coding DNA: TGTGCCAGCAGCTCGATGACAGGGGGCTTTTCCTTTGGGGCCAACGTCCTGACTTTC.

The chain joins TRBV28 to TRBJ2-7; TRBD1 agrees at 9 bases. J gave up 3 bases and V 0 bases, and 3 bases lay outside the gene matches. The germline gives CDR1 MDHEN, CDR2 SYDVKM. CDR3 length equals 15 residues. The CDR3 here is CASSLWGQGNYEQYF. CDR3 coding DNA: TGTGCCAGCAGTTTATGGGGACAGGGAAACTACGAGCAGTACTTC. Full variable domain (outside the CDR3, taken from reference TRBV28 and TRBJ2-7): DVKVTQSSRYLVKRTGEKVFLECVQDMDHENMFWYRQDPGLGLRLIYFSYDVKMKEKGDIPEGYSVSREKKERFSLILESASTNQTSMYLCASSLWGQGNYEQYFGPGTRLTVT.

CDR3 protein: CAISETGNEKLFF. CDR3 sequence (DNA): TGTGCCATCAGTGAAACAGGGAATGAAAAACTGTTTTTT. The gene calls are TRBV10-3 and TRBJ1-4; TRBD1 might be the D (6 bases). The CDR3 is made up of 13 amino acids. Germline CDR1 ENHRY, CDR2 SYGVKD. V lost 3 bases, J lost 5 bases, and 7 bases lay in between.

This clone was detected a few times. The V gene is TRBV13, the J gene TRBJ2-3, with D possibly being TRBD2 (6 bases). In germline, CDR1 is PRHDT, CDR2 FYEKMQ (reference sequence). The V and J ends lost 0 bases and 0 bases respectively, with 13 bases between them. The CDR3 covers 17 residues. The CDR3 coding sequence is TGTGCCAGCAGCTTAGGGCCCGGGCGGGGCAGCACAGATACGCAGTATTTT. It codes for CASSLGPGRGSTDTQYF. Full variable domain (remainder filled in from reference TRBV13 and TRBJ2-3): AAGVIQSPRHLIKEKRETATLKCYPIPRHDTVYWYQQGPGQDPQFLISFYEKMQSDKGSIPDRFSAQQFSDYHSELNMSSLELGDSALYFCASSLGPGRGSTDTQYFGPGTRLTVL.